The 9 T cell receptor beta chains reported below all come from one sample, sequenced in a study of cytomegalovirus exposure and HLA in healthy donors. Primers included in the PCR were 60 Vbeta and 13 Jbeta primers. Generated by immunoSEQ multiplex PCR, the TCRdb table keeps only in-frame clones and is missing some. The ten most abundant clones cover under 4% of a sample with tens of thousands of clones. Material: PBMCs. The receptors were sampled from a woman aged 35 to 49 in good health and CMV-seropositive.

DNA for the CDR3: TGTGCCAGCAGCTTGGGGACAGTTAATGAAAAACTGTTTTTT. Residues: CASSLGTVNEKLFF. The chain carries TRBV7-9 and TRBJ1-4; TRBD1 agrees at 7 bases. Germline CDR1 is SEHNR and CDR2 is FQNEAQ (reference sequence). The CDR3 totals 14 residues. J was trimmed by 4 bases and V by 3 bases; bases with no gene match: 2.

V and J are TRBV2 and TRBJ1-1; no clear D. The length of the CDR3 is 14 residues. Germline V gene data show CDR1 as SNHLY and CDR2 as FYNNEI. V was clipped by 5 bases and J by 1 base, with 11 bases between them. CDR3 residues: CASSSLAGNTEAFF. The CDR3 region has the DNA TGTGCCAGCAGTTCCCTAGCAGGGAACACTGAAGCTTTCTTT.

J is TRBJ2-1 and V is TRBV6-5; possible D gene TRBD2, 5 bases. The ends were cut back, 2 bases at V and 2 bases at J, with 10 bases in the middle. The germline gives CDR1 MNHEY, CDR2 SVGAGI. The CDR3 sequence is 15 residues long. This CDR3 is CASSYKSGPYNEQFF. The CDR3 nucleotides read TGTGCCAGCAGTTACAAAAGCGGCCCCTACAATGAGCAGTTCTTC.

The chain has TRBV28 and TRBJ2-6; D gene unclear. V lost 3 bases to trimming and J lost 3 bases, with 15 bases between them. Germline-derived CDR1 and CDR2 are MDHEN and SYDVKM. This CDR3 has 17 residues. Written as DNA, the CDR3 is TGTGCCAGCAGTTTGGTAGGAAGTGGGCTTGGGGCCAACGTCCTGACTTTC. Amino acids: CASSLVGSGLGANVLTF.

The chain employs TRBV18 and TRBJ1-3; 8 bases map to TRBD1. The length of the CDR3 is 18 residues. Trimming took 2 bases from V and 0 from J; bases not matched to a gene: 9. Germline CDR1 and CDR2: KGHSH and LQKENI. The CDR3 DNA reads TGTGCCAGCTCACCAGAAGATGGACAGGGATCCTCTGGAAACACCATATATTTT. This gives the protein CASSPEDGQGSSGNTIYF.

The chain recombines TRBV30 with TRBJ2-5; D remains unclear. The CDR3 totals 14 residues. Germline values: CDR1 GTSNPN, CDR2 SVGIG (reference sequence). V was pared by 2 bases and J by 10 bases, with 20 bases between. The CDR3 region has the DNA TGTGCCTGGAGTCTCCGAGCCAGCGTGATGGGCCAGTACTTC. Protein: CAWSLRASVMGQYF.

V is TRBV30 and J is TRBJ2-7; 11 nucleotides align to TRBD2. Germline loops: CDR1 GTSNPN, CDR2 SVGIG (reference sequence). Unmatched junction bases numbered 4, after V lost 3 bases and J lost 3 bases. The CDR3 runs 14 residues. The CDR3 DNA follows: TGTGCCTGGAGCTTCGGGACTAGCGGCTACGAGCAGTACTTC. It specifies CAWSFGTSGYEQYF.

This sequence joins TRBV7-9 and TRBJ1-1; 9 bases agree with TRBD1. The junction had 9 bases not matched to a gene; V was cut back by 6 bases and J by 10 bases. CDR1 SEHNR and CDR2 FQNEAQ come from the germline V gene (reference sequence). The CDR3 sequence is 13 residues long. Here the CDR3 DNA reads TGTGCCAGCAGGACGGGACAGGGAAGGAGAGCTTTCTTT. Translating gives CASRTGQGRRAFF. The full variable domain, rest sourced from reference TRBV7-9 and TRBJ1-1, is DTGVSQNPRHKITKRGQNVTFRCDPISEHNRLYWYRQTLGQGPEFLTYFQNEAQLEKSRLLSDRFSAERPKGSFSTLEIQRTEQGDSAMYLCASRTGQGRRAFFGQGTRLTVV.

The chain is built from TRBV7-6 and TRBJ1-1, with a weak D call TRBD1 (5 bases). V dropped 5 bases and J dropped 5 bases, with 15 bases sitting between them. CDR3 size: 14 residues. Germline values: CDR1 SGHVS, CDR2 FNYEAQ. The CDR3 sequence: CASSPEGRRTEAFF. The CDR3, as DNA: TGTGCCAGCAGCCCGGAGGGGCGTAGGACTGAAGCTTTCTTT.